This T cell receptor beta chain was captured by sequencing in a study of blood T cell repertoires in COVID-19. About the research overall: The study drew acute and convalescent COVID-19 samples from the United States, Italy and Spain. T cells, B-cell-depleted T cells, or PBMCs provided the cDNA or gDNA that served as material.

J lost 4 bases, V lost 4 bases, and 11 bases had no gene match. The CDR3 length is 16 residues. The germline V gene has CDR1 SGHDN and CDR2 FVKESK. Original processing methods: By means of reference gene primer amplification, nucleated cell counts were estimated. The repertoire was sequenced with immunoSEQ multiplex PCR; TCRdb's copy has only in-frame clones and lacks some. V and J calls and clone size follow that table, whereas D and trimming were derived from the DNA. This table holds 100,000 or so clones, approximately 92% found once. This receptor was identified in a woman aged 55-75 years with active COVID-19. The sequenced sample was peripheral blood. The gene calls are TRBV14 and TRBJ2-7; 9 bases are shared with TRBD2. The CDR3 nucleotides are TGTGCCAGCAGCCTAACGGCGGGACTAGCATCGTACGAGCAGTACTTC. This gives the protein CASSLTAGLASYEQYF.